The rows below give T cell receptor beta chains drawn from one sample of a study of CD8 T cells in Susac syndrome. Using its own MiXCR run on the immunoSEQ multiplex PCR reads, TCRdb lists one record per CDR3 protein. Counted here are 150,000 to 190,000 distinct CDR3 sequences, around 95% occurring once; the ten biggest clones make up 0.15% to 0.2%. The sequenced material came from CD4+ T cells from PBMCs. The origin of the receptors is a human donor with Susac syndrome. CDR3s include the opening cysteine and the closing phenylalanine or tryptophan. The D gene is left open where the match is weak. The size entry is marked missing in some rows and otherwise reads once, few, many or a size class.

TGTGCCAGCAGAGGGACTAGCGTAGCCCAAGAGACCCAGTACTTC	CASRGTSVAQETQYF	TRBV6-5	TRBD2	-	TRBJ2-5
TGTGCCACCAGCAGAGATCTCGGAAACACCATATATTTT	CATSRDLGNTIYF	TRBV15	-	-	TRBJ1-3
TGCAGTGCTAGAGACGACAGCCAAGAGACCCAGTACTTC	CSARDDSQETQYF	TRBV20-1	-	-	TRBJ2-5
TGTGCCACGGACCCCGACAGGAACACTGAAGCTTTCTTT	CATDPDRNTEAFF	TRBV2	-	-	TRBJ1-1
TGTGCCAGCAGTGAAAAAATCACCCTCCACTTT	CASSEKITLHF	TRBV25-1	-	-	TRBJ1-6
TGTGCCAGCAGCTTAGTGGGTGGCCCTGGGGAGCAGTACTTC	CASSLVGGPGEQYF	TRBV7-9	-	-	TRBJ2-7
TGCGCCAGCAGTTGGGGGCAGGAGCACACCGGGGAGCTGTTTTTT	CASSWGQEHTGELFF	TRBV5-1	-	-	TRBJ2-2
TGTGCCAGCAGCAAGCGGACAGGTCTATGGACCCAGTACTTC	CASSKRTGLWTQYF	TRBV21-1	-	-	TRBJ2-5
TGCAGCTACTTGGGTGACGGGAACACTGAAGCTTTCTTT	CSYLGDGNTEAFF	TRBV29-1	-	-	TRBJ1-1
TGTGCCACCAGCAGAGATCTTATGCGGGAGCAGTTCTTC	CATSRDLMREQFF	TRBV15	-	-	TRBJ2-1
TGTGCCAGCAGTCAGGACAGCCAAGAGACCCAGTACTTC	CASSQDSQETQYF	TRBV6-4	-	-	TRBJ2-5
TGCAGCGTTTGGGGGGACAGAGATGGCTACACCTTC	CSVWGDRDGYTF	TRBV29-1	TRBD1	-	TRBJ1-2
TGCAGTGCTAGGTTGCACCCGGGCCAAGAGACCCAGTACTTC	CSARLHPGQETQYF	TRBV20-1	-	-	TRBJ2-5
TGCAGTGCTGGGACAGGGCTTCAGAATTCGGTGTTTTTT	CSAGTGLQNSVFF	TRBV20-1	TRBD1	-	TRBJ1-4
TGTGCCAGCAGTGAGGACACTAGCAATCAGCCCCAGCATTTT	CASSEDTSNQPQHF	TRBV6-1	-	-	TRBJ1-5
TGTGCCAGCTCACAGGGCGATCCGGGAGAGACCCAGTACTTC	CASSQGDPGETQYF	TRBV18	-	-	TRBJ2-5
TGCGCCAGCAGCTTGGAGTGGGGCGTTCACTATGGCTACACCTTC	CASSLEWGVHYGYTF	TRBV5-1	-	-	TRBJ1-2
TGCAGCGCTCGGACTAGAATTAACACCGGGGAGCTGTTTTTT	CSARTRINTGELFF	TRBV29-1	TRBD2	once	TRBJ2-2
TGCGCCAGCAGCCCCAATCTAGATAGCTCCTACAATGAGCAGTTCTTC	CASSPNLDSSYNEQFF	TRBV4-1	-	-	TRBJ2-1
TGTGCCAGCAGGGACCAAGATACGCAGTATTTT	CASRDQDTQYF	TRBV2	-	-	TRBJ2-3
TGTGCCAGTAGTTACAAGCGGGGGTCTGGTGAGCAGTTCTTC	CASSYKRGSGEQFF	TRBV19	TRBD2	-	TRBJ2-1
TGCAGTGCCATCCCCCCTGGCTCCTACGAGCAGTACTTC	CSAIPPGSYEQYF	TRBV20-1	-	-	TRBJ2-7
TGTGCCAGCAGTTTGGGCATGGGACCCTACGAGCAGTACTTC	CASSLGMGPYEQYF	TRBV12-3/TRBV12-4	-	-	TRBJ2-7
TGCAGTGCTAGTCGCACTCTCTACGAGCAGTACTTC	CSASRTLYEQYF	TRBV20-1	-	-	TRBJ2-7
TGCGCCAGCAGCAATGACAGAGATTGGAACTCTGGGGCCAACGTCCTGACTTTC	CASSNDRDWNSGANVLTF	TRBV5-1	-	-	TRBJ2-6
TGTGCCAGCAGTTTGGGGGGCCAGTCGGGACAGCCCCAGCATTTT	CASSLGGQSGQPQHF	TRBV12-3/TRBV12-4	-	-	TRBJ1-5
TGTGCCAGCAGCGCGGAAGGAGTAAAACTGTTTTTT	CASSAEGVKLFF	TRBV9	-	once	TRBJ1-4
TGTGCCAGCAGGCCCCAAGGGGCGATGAATGAGCAGTTCTTC	CASRPQGAMNEQFF	TRBV12-3/TRBV12-4	-	-	TRBJ2-1
TGTGCCAGCAGTCGACCGACAGGTTCCTTCTCCTACGAGCAGTACTTC	CASSRPTGSFSYEQYF	TRBV27	-	-	TRBJ2-7
TGTGCCAGCAGGATCGAAGGGATAAGTTCACCCCTCCACTTT	CASRIEGISSPLHF	TRBV6-6	-	-	TRBJ1-6
TGTGCCATCAGTGAGCGTCAGGCACCCTACGAGCAGTACTTC	CAISERQAPYEQYF	TRBV10-3	-	-	TRBJ2-7
TGTGCCAGCAGCGTAGCCGGCGGGTTTCGCACAGATACGCAGTATTTT	CASSVAGGFRTDTQYF	TRBV9	-	-	TRBJ2-3
TGTGCCAGCTCACCGGCCAGTAGCACCGGGGAGCTGTTTTTT	CASSPASSTGELFF	TRBV18	-	-	TRBJ2-2
TGCGCCAGCAGTCAATTAGGACAGGGTGACACTGAAGCTTTCTTT	CASSQLGQGDTEAFF	TRBV23-1	TRBD1	-	TRBJ1-1
TGTGCCAGCAGAAGCCATGGCGATGAGCAGTTCTTC	CASRSHGDEQFF	TRBV6-6	-	-	TRBJ2-1
TGTGCCAGCAGTCCCCATCAACCTTCTGGGGCCAACGTCCTGACTTTC	CASSPHQPSGANVLTF	TRBV27	-	-	TRBJ2-6
TGCGCCAGCAGCCAAGCGACAGGGATTGTTGATGAAGCTTTCTTT	CASSQATGIVDEAFF	TRBV4-1	TRBD1	-	TRBJ1-1
TGTGCCAGCAGTGTGGGACTCGGGGAGAGTCAGCCCCAGCATTTT	CASSVGLGESQPQHF	TRBV12-3/TRBV12-4	-	-	TRBJ1-5
TGTGCCAGCAGTGACACGTCCCCCGGTGAGCAGTTCTTC	CASSDTSPGEQFF	TRBV2	-	-	TRBJ2-1
TGTGCCAGCAGCTTCGGGTCTGGAGGGCTGAACACTGAAGCTTTCTTT	CASSFGSGGLNTEAFF	TRBV5-4	-	-	TRBJ1-1
TGTGCCAGCTCACCGGAGGCGGGGCGGGATGAGCAGTTCTTC	CASSPEAGRDEQFF	TRBV18	-	-	TRBJ2-1
TGTGCCAGCAGCCCCCGCGTACACTCAGACCCTCCCGAGCAGTACTTC	CASSPRVHSDPPEQYF	TRBV7-2	-	-	TRBJ2-7
TGTGCCAGCTCATGGGGACAAGTGAACACTGAAGCTTTCTTT	CASSWGQVNTEAFF	TRBV18	-	-	TRBJ1-1
TGCAGTGCTAAACTAGCGGGGGGGCCAGATACGCAGTATTTT	CSAKLAGGPDTQYF	TRBV20-1	TRBD2	-	TRBJ2-3
TGCAGTGCTAGCCAGGATAGCAATCAGCCCCAGCATTTT	CSASQDSNQPQHF	TRBV20-1	-	-	TRBJ1-5
TGCAGCGTTGTGAAAGAGGCTAACTATGGCTACACCTTC	CSVVKEANYGYTF	TRBV29-1	-	once	TRBJ1-2
TGTGCCAGCGGCTCGGGGTCTAGCACAGATACGCAGTATTTT	CASGSGSSTDTQYF	TRBV9	-	once	TRBJ2-3
TGTGCCAGTAGTATAGAGGACAGCTATGGCTACACCTTC	CASSIEDSYGYTF	TRBV19	-	-	TRBJ1-2
TGTGCCAGCAGCCGGAAAACCGGGGAGCTTGGGTACTTC	CASSRKTGELGYF	TRBV7-2	-	-	TRBJ2-7
TGTGCCAGCAGTTTAGGGGGACAGGGAACAGATACGCAGTATTTT	CASSLGGQGTDTQYF	TRBV12-3/TRBV12-4	TRBD1	-	TRBJ2-3
TGCAGCGTGACCACTAGCTTCTCCTACAATGAGCAGTTCTTC	CSVTTSFSYNEQFF	TRBV29-1	-	-	TRBJ2-1
TGCAGCGTACTGACAGGGGGTGGCAATCAGCCCCAGCATTTT	CSVLTGGGNQPQHF	TRBV29-1	TRBD1	-	TRBJ1-5
TGCGCCAGCAGCCAAGGGACAGGCTATAATTCACCCCTCCACTTT	CASSQGTGYNSPLHF	TRBV4-3	TRBD1	-	TRBJ1-6
TGTGCCAGCAGCGTACTGACTAGCGGGGTTTACGAGCAGTACTTC	CASSVLTSGVYEQYF	TRBV11-2	TRBD2	-	TRBJ2-7